Listed here are 17 T cell receptor beta chains from one sample, sequenced in a study of blood T cell repertoires in COVID-19 (TCRdb year 2020). Libraries were prepared through the immunoSEQ multiplex PCR assay. Imported from immuneACCESS, the table was reduced by TCRdb to in-frame sequences with V and J called. These copies leave out some clones; in studies compared against another copy, an unresolved V gene accounts for under half, and the cause of the remainder is not known. The sample table shows some 200,000 clones, and more than 75% are seen once. The ten largest account for 6.5% to 9% of the sample. Sequencing was performed on PBMCs or T cells enriched from blood (not recorded which). These receptors came from a middle-aged woman with acute COVID-19.

The CDR3 nucleotides read TGTGCCAGCTCACCATTAGGGGTGAACACTGAAGCTTTCTTT. Its protein is CASSPLGVNTEAFF. This chain connects TRBV18 to TRBJ1-1, with D maybe TRBD1 (5 bases). The germline V and J ends were trimmed by 2 bases and 0 bases, with 7 bases remaining between them. The CDR3 is made up of 14 amino acids. Germline loops: CDR1 KGHSH, CDR2 LQKENI.

A single count supports this clone. The CDR3 here is CASSLAGEVETQYF. The CDR3 region has the DNA TGTGCCAGCAGCCTAGCGGGAGAAGTGGAGACCCAGTACTTC. V usage is TRBV7-3 and J usage is TRBJ2-5; 10 bases agree with TRBD2. CDR1 and CDR2 (germline): SGHTA, FQGTGA. The trim removed 5 bases at V and 5 bases at J, leaving 5 bases unmatched. The CDR3 spans 14 residues.

The chain carries TRBV28 and TRBJ1-1, with D maybe TRBD1 (6 bases). This CDR3 has 13 residues. Germline V CDR1 and CDR2: MDHEN, SYDVKM. With 8 bases removed from V and 4 bases from J, the gap between germline ends came to 14 bases. The CDR3 loop reads CASHLAGATEAFF. CDR3 nucleotide sequence: TGTGCCAGCCACCTGGCGGGGGCCACTGAAGCTTTCTTT.

This clone has a single count. The gene calls are TRBV7-8 and TRBJ1-6; 7 bases fit TRBD1. J was trimmed by 7 bases and V by 4 bases; bases with no gene match: 10. The CDR3 length is 16 residues. The germline CDR1 and CDR2 sequences are SGHVS and FQNEAQ. CDR3 protein: CASSSRFLQGNSPLHF. The CDR3 DNA follows: TGTGCCAGCAGCTCCCGATTTCTACAGGGGAATTCACCCCTCCACTTT.

V gene TRBV19 combines with J gene TRBJ1-6; D is possibly TRBD1 (5 bases). Germline V lookup: CDR1 LNHDA, CDR2 SQIVND (reference sequence). The CDR3 contains 12 residues. Trimming removed 6 bases at V and 8 bases at J, with 8 bases between. CDR3 sequence reads: CASRPRDSPLHF. The CDR3, as DNA: TGTGCCAGTAGGCCCAGGGATTCACCCCTCCACTTT. The complete variable domain, with remaining parts taken from reference TRBV19 and TRBJ1-6, reads DGGITQSPKYLFRKEGQNVTLSCEQNLNHDAMYWYRQDPGQGLRLIYYSQIVNDFQKGDIAEGYSVSREKKESFPLTVTSAQKNPTAFYLCASRPRDSPLHFGNGTRLTVT.

This chain connects TRBV3-1 (or the pseudogene TRBV3-2) to TRBJ2-3; unclear D gene. The CDR3 spans 12 residues. Germline V gene lookup returns CDR1 LGHDT and CDR2 YNNKEL (reference sequence). V shed 5 bases and J shed 5 bases, with 8 bases lying between them. This CDR3 reads CASSSRQDTQYF. CDR3 nucleotides: TGTGCCAGCAGCTCCCGACAAGATACGCAGTATTTT.

This clone was seen a single time. J is TRBJ1-6 and V is TRBV7-8; no clear D. Trimming pared 6 bases from V and 9 bases from J, leaving 12 bases between. The CDR3 spans 13 residues. Germline loops: CDR1 SGHVS, CDR2 FQNEAQ. CDR3 nucleotides: TGTGCCAGCAGTCTAGAGGGAGCTTCACCCCTCCACTTT. The encoded protein is CASSLEGASPLHF.

The chain joins TRBV9 to TRBJ2-3, with TRBD2 matching over 13 bases. The CDR3 consists of 16 residues. CDR1 is SGDLS, CDR2 YYNGEE, per germline. Unmatched junction bases numbered 4, after V lost 3 bases and J lost 3 bases. CDR3 region: CASSEGTSGITDTQYF. The CDR3, as DNA: TGTGCCAGCAGCGAAGGGACTAGCGGGATTACAGATACGCAGTATTTT.

As regards this clone: One end of the junction varies from germline; a read error may be responsible. This rearrangement joins TRBV7-2 to TRBJ2-1; D possibly corresponds to TRBD2 (6 bases). From germline, CDR1 is SGHTA and CDR2 FQGNSA. The CDR3 is made up of 17 amino acids. CDR3 DNA sequence: TGTGCCAGCAGCTTAAACGCGGGGAGGACCCGCTACTATGAGCAGTTCTTC. This codes for CASSLNAGRTRYYEQFF.

The chain couples TRBV10-3 to TRBJ1-1; 10 nucleotides align to TRBD1. The CDR3 spans 16 residues. The V gene's germline CDR1 is ENHRY and CDR2 SYGVKD. The V gene end was trimmed by 5 bases and the J gene end by 4 bases; junction bases not matched to a gene: 10. CDR3 residues: CAISTPGQGSSTEAFF. The CDR3 DNA reads TGTGCCATCAGTACCCCGGGACAGGGGAGTAGCACTGAAGCTTTCTTT.

This clone was seen a few times. The J gene is TRBJ1-1, the V gene TRBV5-1, with 7 bases fitting TRBD1. J was trimmed by 2 bases and V by 0 bases; bases with no gene match: 13. The CDR3 has 18 residues. Germline V lookup: CDR1 SGHRS, CDR2 YFSETQ. The CDR3 bases are TGCGCCAGCAGCTTGGCCGGGGGACAGATTATTTCAAACACTGAAGCTTTCTTT. Residues: CASSLAGGQIISNTEAFF.

The rearrangement uses TRBV18 and TRBJ2-4; D may be TRBD2 (5 bases). Trimming stripped 0 bases from V and 7 bases from J, with 13 bases between. CDR1 KGHSH and CDR2 LQKENI come from the germline V gene. This CDR3 contains 15 residues. CDR3 nucleotide sequence: TGTGCCAGCTCACCACCTGGACTCCATCGGAACATTCAGTACTTC. This codes for CASSPPGLHRNIQYF.

The sample holds a few counts of this clone. The chain employs TRBV7-8 and TRBJ2-7; D is unclear. Trimming shortened V by 5 bases and J by 4 bases, and 9 bases separated the two germline ends. The CDR3 runs 12 residues. From germline, CDR1 is SGHVS and CDR2 FQNEAQ. CDR3 region: CASSQTGYEQYF. The DNA for the CDR3 is TGTGCCAGCAGCCAGACGGGTTACGAGCAGTACTTC.

The chain has TRBV27 and TRBJ1-1; D uncertain. The germline CDR1 and CDR2 sequences are MNHEY and SMNVEV (reference sequence). The CDR3 is 13 residues long. V dropped 5 bases and J dropped 4 bases, with 11 bases sitting between them. The CDR3 region has the DNA TGTGCCAGCAGTGAGTGGTCATCCACTGAAGCTTTCTTT. Protein sequence: CASSEWSSTEAFF.

Note on this clone: Other DNA sequences in this sample translate to the same CDR3. The J gene is TRBJ2-1, the V gene TRBV6-5; TRBD1 agrees at 7 bases. The CDR3 totals 14 residues. CDR1 and CDR2 from the germline V gene are MNHEY and SVGAGI. With V trimmed by 0 bases and J by 7 bases, 3 bases remained unmatched. The chain's CDR3 is CASSYSAGGNEQFF. CDR3 sequence (DNA): TGTGCCAGCAGTTACTCAGCAGGGGGAAATGAGCAGTTCTTC.

The chain links TRBV7-8 to TRBJ1-3; D unclear. The CDR3 sequence is 14 residues long. Germline loops: CDR1 SGHVS, CDR2 FQNEAQ. The V gene lost 5 bases and the J gene lost 4 bases, with 12 bases spanning the gap. The CDR3 region is CASSLDIAGNTIYF. CDR3 DNA: TGTGCCAGCAGCCTCGATATAGCGGGAAACACCATATATTTT.

The chain carries TRBV9 and TRBJ2-7; tentatively, D is TRBD2 (6 bases). The germline V and J ends were trimmed by 4 bases and 0 bases, with 14 bases remaining between them. This CDR3 has 15 amino acids. Per the germline V gene, CDR1 is SGDLS and CDR2 is YYNGEE. CDR3 residues: CASSPHSSVSYEQYF. CDR3 sequence (DNA): TGTGCCAGCAGCCCTCATTCTAGCGTCTCCTACGAGCAGTACTTC.